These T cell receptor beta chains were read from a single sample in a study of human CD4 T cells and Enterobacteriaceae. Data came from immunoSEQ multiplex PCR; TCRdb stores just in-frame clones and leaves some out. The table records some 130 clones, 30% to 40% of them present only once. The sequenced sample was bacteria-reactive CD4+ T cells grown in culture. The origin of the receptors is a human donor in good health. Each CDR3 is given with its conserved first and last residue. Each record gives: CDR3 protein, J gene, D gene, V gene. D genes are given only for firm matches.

CASSWGRSSYEQYF TRBJ2-7 . TRBV11-3
CASSLDRGREQYF TRBJ2-7 TRBD1 TRBV11-3
CASSLAGTSGGPKANEQFF TRBJ2-1 TRBD2 TRBV11-3
CASSPTNLGEQYF TRBJ2-7 . TRBV18
CATSRDDRGVYF TRBJ2-3 TRBD1 TRBV15
CASSAGQGNTEAFF TRBJ1-1 TRBD1 TRBV9
CASSSSWGVEETQYF TRBJ2-5 . TRBV28
CASSWGQGGAEAFF TRBJ1-1 TRBD1 TRBV5-3
CASSLGAHNEKLFF TRBJ1-4 . TRBV11-3
CASSRRQSRANVLTF TRBJ2-6 . TRBV7-2
CGNVDKITQSRANVLTF TRBJ2-6 . TRBV8-2
CASSPGQGRTGELFF TRBJ2-2 TRBD1 TRBV9
CASSPQASGDNEQFF TRBJ2-1 TRBD2 TRBV11-3
CASSPGQGNYGYTF TRBJ1-2 TRBD1 TRBV7-4
CASSTGLAGGDNEQFF TRBJ2-1 TRBD2 TRBV11-3
CAIRSGTSGGNTGELFF TRBJ2-2 TRBD2 TRBV10-3
CASSELGGRSGANVLTF TRBJ2-6 TRBD1 TRBV25-1
CASSLVGQFF TRBJ2-1 . TRBV11-2
CASSSAGTSGGARDNEQFF TRBJ2-1 TRBD2 TRBV11-3
CASSPGQGNYGYTF TRBJ1-2 . TRBV12-1
CASSFAMLRRKIYGYTF TRBJ1-2 . TRBV23-1
CASSLGPQNNEQFF TRBJ2-1 . TRBV5-1
CASSPGQGNYGYTF TRBJ1-2 TRBD1 TRBV16
CASSEEAGQYF TRBJ2-7 . TRBV10-2
CASSPGQGNYGYTF TRBJ1-2 TRBD1 TRBV6-6